This T cell receptor beta chain was captured by sequencing in a study of metastatic and nonmetastatic thyroid tumors. Study observations and caveats: For both blood and tumor, malignant thyroid tumors reportedly showed significantly higher TCR beta diversity than benign nodules did.

TCRdb re-called the PCR reads through MiXCR. Among roughly 28,000 clones listed, approximately 17% were seen once. There were no patients who had received any treatment before thyroid surgery. This clone has ten or more counts. Its matching antigen is unknown. The junction differs from germline at one of its ends, possibly a read error. The TCR sequence derives from a female donor with papillary thyroid cancer or a benign thyroid nodule (not recorded which). Some clones in this sample may be carry-over from other donors' samples. Sequenced: blood.

CDR3 amino acids: CASSLFMGSGRGEAQYF. The CDR3 region has the DNA TGTGCCAGCAGTTTATTTATGGGTAGCGGGAGAGGAGAGGCCCAGTACTTC. The gene calls are TRBV28 and TRBJ2-5, with 9 bases lining up with TRBD2. CDR1 is MDHEN and CDR2 is SYDVKM in the germline V gene. The CDR3 spans 17 residues.